A selection of T cell receptor beta chains follows, all from one sample in a study of human T cells and chemical hapten exposure. Each CDR3 protein gets one entry after TCRdb re-called the RACE reads with MiXCR. The profile shows 150,000 to 200,000 distinct CDR3 sequences, around 15% of them singletons. This specimen consisted of whole blood, obtained in connection with sensitization to the hapten diphenylcyclopropenone (DPC). The source is a woman in her twenties or thirties with alopecia areata. Some clones in this sample may be carry-over from other donors' samples. The CDR3 runs from the conserved cysteine through the conserved F or W. The order of the fields is clone size, V gene, D gene, CDR3 length, J gene, CDR3 DNA, CDR3 protein. The D gene is left open where the match is weak. A clone size is listed for some rows: how often the clone was seen (once, few, many), or a class if it is expanded.

size: NA
V: TRBV4-2
D: TRBD2
length: 19
J: TRBJ2-1
DNA: TGTGCCAGCAGCTTTGCCGGGACTAGCGGGTTGAGCTCCTACAATGAGCAGTTCTTC
CDR3: CASSFAGTSGLSSYNEQFF

size: NA
V: TRBV29-1
D: NA
length: 13
J: TRBJ2-3
DNA: TGCAGCGCCAGCGGCGGTGGCACAGATACGCAGTATTTT
CDR3: CSASGGGTDTQYF

size: many
V: TRBV6-2/TRBV6-3
D: TRBD1
length: 13
J: TRBJ2-1
DNA: TGTGCCATCTCGGGACAGGAGTACAATGAGCAGTTCTTC
CDR3: CAISGQEYNEQFF

size: few
V: TRBV5-1
D: TRBD2
length: 17
J: TRBJ2-3
DNA: TGCGCCAGCAGCTTGGATACAGCGGGGACCTACACAGATACGCAGTATTTT
CDR3: CASSLDTAGTYTDTQYF

size: NA
V: TRBV7-6
D: NA
length: 17
J: TRBJ2-3
DNA: TGTGCCAGCACTCTCTTGGGCGGGACTGCGGCGGAGGGGACGCAGTATTTT
CDR3: CASTLLGGTAAEGTQYF

size: NA
V: TRBV29-1
D: TRBD1
length: 15
J: TRBJ2-2
DNA: TGCAGCGTTGAAGTGACAGGGGGCGCAGCCGGGGAGCTGTTTTTT
CDR3: CSVEVTGGAAGELFF

size: NA
V: TRBV27
D: NA
length: 16
J: TRBJ1-1
DNA: TGTGCCAGCAGTCCACGTGCAGGGATCATGAACACTGAAGCTTTCTTT
CDR3: CASSPRAGIMNTEAFF

size: few
V: TRBV29-1
D: NA
length: 13
J: TRBJ1-1
DNA: TGCAGCGTTGAGGACCAGGGAGACACTGAAGCTTTCTTT
CDR3: CSVEDQGDTEAFF

size: many
V: TRBV29-1
D: NA
length: 14
J: TRBJ1-2
DNA: TGCAGCGTTGTTGGTGCCGAATCTAACTATGGCTACACCTTC
CDR3: CSVVGAESNYGYTF

size: few
V: TRBV7-9
D: TRBD1
length: 14
J: TRBJ2-7
DNA: TGTGCCAGCAGCTCCCGGGACAGGGGGCTACCAGAGTACTTC
CDR3: CASSSRDRGLPEYF

size: many
V: TRBV19
D: NA
length: 14
J: TRBJ1-1
DNA: TGTGCCAGTAGTATCTCCGGGGGGAACACTGAAGCTTTCTTT
CDR3: CASSISGGNTEAFF

size: few
V: TRBV9
D: NA
length: 14
J: TRBJ2-1
DNA: TGTGCCAGCAGCGTCGGACAGAGTAACAATGAGCAGTTCTTC
CDR3: CASSVGQSNNEQFF

size: few
V: TRBV28
D: NA
length: 12
J: TRBJ1-2
DNA: TGTGCCAGCCACGGGGGGGCACCAGGCTACACCTTC
CDR3: CASHGGAPGYTF

size: few
V: TRBV20-1
D: NA
length: 16
J: TRBJ1-4
DNA: TGCAGTGCTAGAGATTCCCAGGGGCTTTCTAATGAAAAACTGTTTTTT
CDR3: CSARDSQGLSNEKLFF

size: NA
V: TRBV10-3
D: NA
length: 17
J: TRBJ1-2
DNA: TGTGCCATCAGTGGTCTAGGGGCAGACCCTAGGAGCTATGGCTACACCTTC
CDR3: CAISGLGADPRSYGYTF

size: many
V: TRBV5-4
D: NA
length: 12
J: TRBJ2-1
DNA: TGTGCCAGCAGCTTGGCTGGCAATGAGCAGTTCTTC
CDR3: CASSLAGNEQFF

size: few
V: TRBV6-2/TRBV6-3
D: NA
length: 14
J: TRBJ1-2
DNA: TGTGCCAGCAGTTACGAGGGTGATGGCTATGGCTACACCTTC
CDR3: CASSYEGDGYGYTF

size: NA
V: TRBV5-1
D: NA
length: 15
J: TRBJ2-3
DNA: TGCGCCAGCAGCTTGGAACAGGGACGCACAGATACGCAGTATTTT
CDR3: CASSLEQGRTDTQYF

size: few
V: TRBV4-2
D: TRBD2
length: 16
J: TRBJ2-3
DNA: TGTGCCAGCAGCCCAGGGACTAGCGGGGCAACAGATACGCAGTATTTT
CDR3: CASSPGTSGATDTQYF

size: many
V: TRBV18
D: TRBD2
length: 21
J: TRBJ2-3
DNA: TGTGCCAGCTCACCGACTAGCGGGAATCAATTCCCGAAGGCTAGCACAGATACGCAGTATTTT
CDR3: CASSPTSGNQFPKASTDTQYF

size: many
V: TRBV29-1
D: NA
length: 13
J: TRBJ2-3
DNA: TGCAGCGCGTCCGGGACTCACACAGATACGCAGTATTTT
CDR3: CSASGTHTDTQYF

size: few
V: TRBV20-1
D: TRBD1
length: 16
J: TRBJ1-1
DNA: TGCAGTGCTAGAGGATCGACAGGGGGCGAGTTCACTGAAGCTTTCTTT
CDR3: CSARGSTGGEFTEAFF

size: NA
V: TRBV7-2
D: NA
length: 13
J: TRBJ2-2
DNA: TGTGCCAGCAGCCCAGAGATCACCGGGGAGCTGTTTTTT
CDR3: CASSPEITGELFF

size: many
V: TRBV12-3/TRBV12-4
D: NA
length: 12
J: TRBJ2-6
DNA: TGTGCCAGCACCCTATCGGCCAACGTCCTGACTTTC
CDR3: CASTLSANVLTF

size: NA
V: TRBV10-2
D: TRBD1
length: 16
J: TRBJ2-3
DNA: TGCGCCAGCAGTGAGTCTGGGACAGGGGCGGCAGATACGCAGTATTTT
CDR3: CASSESGTGAADTQYF

size: NA
V: TRBV27
D: NA
length: 14
J: TRBJ1-1
DNA: TGTGCCAGCAGTCCGGAAATCCGGAACACTGAAGCTTTCTTT
CDR3: CASSPEIRNTEAFF

size: many
V: TRBV27
D: TRBD2
length: 16
J: TRBJ2-3
DNA: TGTGCCAGCAGTTTAGGTCCTAGCGGGGAGACAGATACGCAGTATTTT
CDR3: CASSLGPSGETDTQYF

size: NA
V: TRBV5-6
D: TRBD2
length: 16
J: TRBJ2-1
DNA: TGTGCCAGCAGCTGGGGACTAGCGGGAGGCTACAATGAGCAGTTCTTC
CDR3: CASSWGLAGGYNEQFF

size: many
V: TRBV13
D: NA
length: 15
J: TRBJ2-3
DNA: TGTGCCAGCAGCTCCCAGGAAACTAGTGCAGATACGCAGTATTTT
CDR3: CASSSQETSADTQYF